This T cell receptor (beta chain) stems from a study of neurological immune-mediated disorders. The study's findings and limits: Expanded clones shared no CDR3 amino acid sequences across subjects, suggesting private repertoires in all groups.

One entry per CDR3 protein, called by TCRdb with MiXCR from the 5' RACE reads. This table holds roughly 70,000 distinct CDR3 sequences, 4.5% to 5.5% found once. This clonotype occurred many times. The antigen is unknown. The length of the CDR3 is 14 residues. Per germline, CDR1 KGHSH and CDR2 LQKENI. Trimming removed 3 bases at V and 8 bases at J, with 11 bases between. This TCR was recovered from a woman aged 70-85 years with multiple sclerosis. This chain joins TRBV18 and TRBJ1-6; possible D gene TRBD1, 5 bases. The sequenced sample was PBMCs. The CDR3 DNA reads as TGTGCCAGCTCACCGGGGGGGGTGCATTCACCCCTCCACTTT. Its protein product is CASSPGGVHSPLHF.